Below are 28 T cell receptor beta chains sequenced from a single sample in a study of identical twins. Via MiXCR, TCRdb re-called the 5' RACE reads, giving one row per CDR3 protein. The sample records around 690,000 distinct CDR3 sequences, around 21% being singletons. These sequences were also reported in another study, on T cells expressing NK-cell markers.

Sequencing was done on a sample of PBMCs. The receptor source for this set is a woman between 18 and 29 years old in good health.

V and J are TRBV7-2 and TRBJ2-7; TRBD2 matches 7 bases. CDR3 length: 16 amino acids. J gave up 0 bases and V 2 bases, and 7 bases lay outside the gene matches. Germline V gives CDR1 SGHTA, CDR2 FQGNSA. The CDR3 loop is CASSLLGSGNSYEQYF. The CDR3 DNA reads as TGTGCCAGCAGCTTATTGGGGAGCGGGAACTCCTACGAGCAGTACTTC.

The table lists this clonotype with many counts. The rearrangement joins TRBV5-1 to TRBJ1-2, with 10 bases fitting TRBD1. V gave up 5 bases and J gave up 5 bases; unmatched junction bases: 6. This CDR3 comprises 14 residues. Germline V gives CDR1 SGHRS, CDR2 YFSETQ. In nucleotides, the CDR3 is TGCGCCAGCAGTTTTGGGACAGGGGAGTATGGCTACACCTTC. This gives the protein CASSFGTGEYGYTF.

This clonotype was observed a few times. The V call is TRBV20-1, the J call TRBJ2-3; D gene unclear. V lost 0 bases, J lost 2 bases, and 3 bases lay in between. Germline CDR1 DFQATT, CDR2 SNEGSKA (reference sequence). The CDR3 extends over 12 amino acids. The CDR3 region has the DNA TGCAGTGCTAGAGAGGACACAGATACGCAGTATTTT. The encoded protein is CSAREDTDTQYF.

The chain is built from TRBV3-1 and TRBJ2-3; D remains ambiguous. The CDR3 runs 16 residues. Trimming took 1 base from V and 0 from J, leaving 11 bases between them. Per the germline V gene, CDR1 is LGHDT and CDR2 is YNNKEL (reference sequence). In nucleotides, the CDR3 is TGTGCCAGCAGCCAAGCCCCTCAGACTAGCACAGATACGCAGTATTTT. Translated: CASSQAPQTSTDTQYF.

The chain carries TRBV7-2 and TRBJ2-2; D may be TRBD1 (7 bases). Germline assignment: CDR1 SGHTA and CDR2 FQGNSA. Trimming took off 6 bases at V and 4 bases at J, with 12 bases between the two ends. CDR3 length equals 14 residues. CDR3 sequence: CASSNRGGTGELFF. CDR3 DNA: TGTGCCAGCAGTAACAGGGGAGGCACCGGGGAGCTGTTTTTT.

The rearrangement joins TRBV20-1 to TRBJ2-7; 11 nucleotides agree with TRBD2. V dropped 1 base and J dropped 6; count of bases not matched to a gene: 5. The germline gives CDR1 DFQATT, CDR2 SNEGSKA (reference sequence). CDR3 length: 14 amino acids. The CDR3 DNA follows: TGCAGTGCTAGAGGACTAGCGGGGTCGGGCGAGCAGTACTTC. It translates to CSARGLAGSGEQYF.

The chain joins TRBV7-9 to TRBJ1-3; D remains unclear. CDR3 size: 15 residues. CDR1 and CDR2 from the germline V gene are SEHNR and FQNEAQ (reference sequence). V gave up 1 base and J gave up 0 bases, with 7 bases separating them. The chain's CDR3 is CASSLERRSGNTIYF. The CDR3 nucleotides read TGTGCCAGCAGCTTAGAGCGACGCTCTGGAAACACCATATATTTT.

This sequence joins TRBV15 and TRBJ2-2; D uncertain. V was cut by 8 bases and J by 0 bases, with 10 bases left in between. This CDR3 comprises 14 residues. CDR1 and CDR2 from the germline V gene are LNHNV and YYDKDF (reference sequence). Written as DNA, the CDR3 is TGTGCCACCGCGGTGGCAGCGAACACCGGGGAGCTGTTTTTT. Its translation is CATAVAANTGELFF.

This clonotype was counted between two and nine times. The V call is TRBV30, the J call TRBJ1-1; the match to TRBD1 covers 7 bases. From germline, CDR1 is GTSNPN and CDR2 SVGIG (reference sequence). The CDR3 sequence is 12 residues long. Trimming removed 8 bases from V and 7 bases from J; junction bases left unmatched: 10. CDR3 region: CAQGQRRVEAFF. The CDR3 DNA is TGTGCCCAGGGACAGAGACGTGTTGAAGCTTTCTTT.

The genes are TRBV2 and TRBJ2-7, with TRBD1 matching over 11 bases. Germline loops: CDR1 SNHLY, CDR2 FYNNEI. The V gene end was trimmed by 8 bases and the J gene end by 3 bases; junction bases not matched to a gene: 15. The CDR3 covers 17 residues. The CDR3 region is CASAKRPGTGGIYEQYF. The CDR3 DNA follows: TGTGCCAGCGCCAAGCGTCCCGGGACAGGGGGAATCTACGAGCAGTACTTC.

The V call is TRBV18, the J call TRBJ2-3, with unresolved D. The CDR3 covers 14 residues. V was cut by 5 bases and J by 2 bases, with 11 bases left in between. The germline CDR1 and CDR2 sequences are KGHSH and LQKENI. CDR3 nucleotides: TGTGCCAGCTCAAGGTCGGCCAACACAGATACGCAGTATTTT. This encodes CASSRSANTDTQYF.

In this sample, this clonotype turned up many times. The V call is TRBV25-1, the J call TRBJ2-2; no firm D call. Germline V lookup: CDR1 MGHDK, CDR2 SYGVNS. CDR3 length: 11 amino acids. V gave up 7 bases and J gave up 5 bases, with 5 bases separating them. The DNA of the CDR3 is TGTGCCAGCAAGGTGACCGGGGAGCTGTTTTTT. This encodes CASKVTGELFF. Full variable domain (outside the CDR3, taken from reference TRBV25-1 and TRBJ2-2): EADIYQTPRYLVIGTGKKITLECSQTMGHDKMYWYQQDPGMELHLIHYSYGVNSTEKGDLSSESTVSRIRTEHFPLTLESARPSHTSQYLCASKVTGELFFGEGSRLTVL.

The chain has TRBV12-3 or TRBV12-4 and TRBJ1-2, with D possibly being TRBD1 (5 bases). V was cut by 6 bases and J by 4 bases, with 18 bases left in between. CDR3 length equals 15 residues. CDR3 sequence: CASSSSRTGVYGYTF. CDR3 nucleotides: TGTGCCAGCAGCTCCTCCCGTACAGGAGTCTATGGCTACACCTTC.

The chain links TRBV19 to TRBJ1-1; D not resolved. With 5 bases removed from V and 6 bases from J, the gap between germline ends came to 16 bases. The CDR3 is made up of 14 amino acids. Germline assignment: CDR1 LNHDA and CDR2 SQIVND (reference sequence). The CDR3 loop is CASSFRASVAEAFF. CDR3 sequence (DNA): TGTGCCAGTAGTTTCCGGGCTTCGGTCGCTGAAGCTTTCTTT.

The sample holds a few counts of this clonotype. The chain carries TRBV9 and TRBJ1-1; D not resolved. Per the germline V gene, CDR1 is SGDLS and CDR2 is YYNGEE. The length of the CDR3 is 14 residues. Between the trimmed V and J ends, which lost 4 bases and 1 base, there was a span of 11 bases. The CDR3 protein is CASSSLDGNTEAFF. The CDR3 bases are TGTGCCAGCAGCTCCCTAGACGGGAACACTGAAGCTTTCTTT.

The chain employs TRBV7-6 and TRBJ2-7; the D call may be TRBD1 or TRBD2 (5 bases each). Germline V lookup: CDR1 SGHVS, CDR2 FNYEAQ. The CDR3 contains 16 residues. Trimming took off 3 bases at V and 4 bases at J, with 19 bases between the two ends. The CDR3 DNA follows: TGTGCCAGCAGCTTTACCGCCGAGGGGAGAGGGTACGAGCAGTACTTC. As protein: CASSFTAEGRGYEQYF. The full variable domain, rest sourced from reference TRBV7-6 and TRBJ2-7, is GAGVSQSPRYKVTKRGQDVALRCDPISGHVSLYWYRQALGQGPEFLTYFNYEAQQDKSGLPNDRFSAERPEGSISTLTIQRTEQRDSAMYRCASSFTAEGRGYEQYFGPGTRLTVT.

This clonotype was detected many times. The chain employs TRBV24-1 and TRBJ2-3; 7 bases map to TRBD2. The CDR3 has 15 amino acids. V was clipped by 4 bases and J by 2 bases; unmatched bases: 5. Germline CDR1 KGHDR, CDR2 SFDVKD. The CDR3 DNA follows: TGTGCCACCAGTGACTCTGGGACTATCACAGATACGCAGTATTTT. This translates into CATSDSGTITDTQYF.

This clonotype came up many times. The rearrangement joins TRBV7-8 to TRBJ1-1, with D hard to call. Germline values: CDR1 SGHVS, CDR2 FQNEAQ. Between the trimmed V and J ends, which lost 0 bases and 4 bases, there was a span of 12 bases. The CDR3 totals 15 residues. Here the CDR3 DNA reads TGTGCCAGCAGCTTAGCGCCGAAACGGGGCACTGAAGCTTTCTTT. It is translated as CASSLAPKRGTEAFF.

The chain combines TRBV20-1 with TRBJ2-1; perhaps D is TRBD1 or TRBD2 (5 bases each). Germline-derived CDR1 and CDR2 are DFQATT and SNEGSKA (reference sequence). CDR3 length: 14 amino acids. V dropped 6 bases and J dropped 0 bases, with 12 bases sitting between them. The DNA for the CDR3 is TGCAGTGCATCCGGGGCTATCTCCTACAATGAGCAGTTCTTC. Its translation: CSASGAISYNEQFF.

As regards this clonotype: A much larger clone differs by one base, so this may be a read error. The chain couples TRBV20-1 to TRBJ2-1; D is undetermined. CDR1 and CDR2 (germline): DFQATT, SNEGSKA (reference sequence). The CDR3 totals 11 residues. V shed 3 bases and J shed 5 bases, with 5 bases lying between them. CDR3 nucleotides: TGCAGTGCTAGCAGGAACAATGAGCAGTTCTTC. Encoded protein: CSASRNNEQFF.

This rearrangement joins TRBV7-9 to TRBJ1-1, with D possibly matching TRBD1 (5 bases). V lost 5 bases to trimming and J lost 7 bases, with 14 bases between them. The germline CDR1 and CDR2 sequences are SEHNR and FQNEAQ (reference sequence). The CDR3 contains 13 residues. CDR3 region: CASSTNRKIEAFF. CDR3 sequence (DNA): TGTGCCAGCAGCACTAACAGGAAGATTGAAGCTTTCTTT.

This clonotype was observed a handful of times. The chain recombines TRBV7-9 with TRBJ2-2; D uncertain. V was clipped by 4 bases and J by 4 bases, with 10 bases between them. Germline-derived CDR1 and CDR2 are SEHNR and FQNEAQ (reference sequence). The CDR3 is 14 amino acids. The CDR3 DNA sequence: TGTGCCAGCAGCTCTGTCCAGCGCACCGGGGAGCTGTTTTTT. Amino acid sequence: CASSSVQRTGELFF.

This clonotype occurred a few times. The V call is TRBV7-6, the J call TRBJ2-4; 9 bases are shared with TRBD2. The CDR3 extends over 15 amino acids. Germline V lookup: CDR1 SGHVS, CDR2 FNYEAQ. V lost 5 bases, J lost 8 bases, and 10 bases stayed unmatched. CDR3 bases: TGTGCCAGCAGCCCGAACAGGGGCGGGAGGGACATTCAGTACTTC. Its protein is CASSPNRGGRDIQYF. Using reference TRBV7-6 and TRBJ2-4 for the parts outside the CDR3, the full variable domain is GAGVSQSPRYKVTKRGQDVALRCDPISGHVSLYWYRQALGQGPEFLTYFNYEAQQDKSGLPNDRFSAERPEGSISTLTIQRTEQRDSAMYRCASSPNRGGRDIQYFGAGTRLSVL.

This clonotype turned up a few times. DNA of the CDR3: TGTGCCAGCAGCTTAGACGGGGGGGCCGGCGAGCAGTACTTC. Translated, it gives CASSLDGGAGEQYF. The rearrangement uses TRBV7-2 and TRBJ2-7, with TRBD2 identical over 8 bases. The CDR3 length is 14 residues. CDR1 and CDR2 (germline): SGHTA, FQGNSA. V trimming: 1 base; J trimming: 6 bases; junction bases outside the gene matches: 5.

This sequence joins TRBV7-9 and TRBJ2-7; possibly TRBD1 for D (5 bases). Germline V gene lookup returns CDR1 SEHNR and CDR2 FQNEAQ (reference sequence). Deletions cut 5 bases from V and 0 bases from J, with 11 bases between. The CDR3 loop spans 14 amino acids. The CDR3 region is CASSVDSNSYEQYF. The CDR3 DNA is TGTGCCAGCAGCGTTGACAGTAACTCCTACGAGCAGTACTTC.

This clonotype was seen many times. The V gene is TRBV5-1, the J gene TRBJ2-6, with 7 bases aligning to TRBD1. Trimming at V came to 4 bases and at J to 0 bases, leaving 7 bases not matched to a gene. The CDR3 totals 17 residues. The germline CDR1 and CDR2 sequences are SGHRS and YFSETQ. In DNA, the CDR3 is TGCGCCAGCAGCCCAGACAGGGTAACCTCTGGGGCCAACGTCCTGACTTTC. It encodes CASSPDRVTSGANVLTF.

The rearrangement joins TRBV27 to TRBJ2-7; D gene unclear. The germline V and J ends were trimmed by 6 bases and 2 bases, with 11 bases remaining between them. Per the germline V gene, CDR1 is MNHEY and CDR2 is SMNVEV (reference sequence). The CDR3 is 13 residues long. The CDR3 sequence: CASSLNPAYEQYF. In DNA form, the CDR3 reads TGTGCCAGCAGCCTAAATCCGGCCTACGAGCAGTACTTC.

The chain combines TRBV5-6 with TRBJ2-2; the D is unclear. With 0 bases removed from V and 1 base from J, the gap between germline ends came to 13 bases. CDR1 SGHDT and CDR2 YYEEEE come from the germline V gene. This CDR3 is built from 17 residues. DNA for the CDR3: TGTGCCAGCAGCTTGGGGGCCGCGACACTGAACACCGGGGAGCTGTTTTTT. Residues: CASSLGAATLNTGELFF.